This TCR beta chain was recorded in a study of T-cell reconstitution after alpha-beta-depleted transplantation in children. Study observations and caveats: The origin of alpha-beta T cells about two months after transplant was reportedly several hundred expanded graft clones.

TCRbeta library construction was performed incorporating unique molecular identifiers. TCRdb passed the PCR reads through MiXCR, listing each CDR3 protein once. Among about a million distinct CDR3 sequences listed, about 29% were seen once. CDR3 length: 13 amino acids. CDR1 DFQATT and CDR2 SNEGSKA come from the germline V gene (reference sequence). Trimming took off 6 bases at V and 7 bases at J, with 18 bases between the two ends. As to this clonotype: The antigen remains undetermined.

The chain joins TRBV20-1 to TRBJ1-1, with D hard to call. The sequence was obtained from a boy younger than two who had a stem cell transplant for SCID, so the T cells may come from the graft donor. This specimen was PBMCs, mostly from graft donor cells, taken 360 days after TCRalphabeta/CD19-depleted stem cell transplant. CDR3 bases: TGCAGTGCCCTGACGACGATAATAGGTGAAGCTTTCTTT. Its translation: CSALTTIIGEAFF.